A single sample gave rise to the 31 T cell receptor beta chains below, sequenced in a study of blood T cell repertoires in COVID-19. The table came from immunoSEQ multiplex PCR; TCRdb's copy has only in-frame clones and leaves some out. The sample shows 60,000 or so clones, 65% to 85% of them seen only once. Material for sequencing was peripheral blood. The receptors derive from a human donor in a cohort sampled during active COVID-19.

The gene calls are TRBV11-3 and TRBJ2-7; D unclear. V dropped 5 bases and J dropped 2 bases, with 10 bases sitting between them. The CDR3 is made up of 13 amino acids. Germline CDR1 is SGHNT and CDR2 is YENEEA. CDR3 nucleotide sequence: TGTGCCAGCAGCCCCGGGTCCCCCTACGAGCAGTACTTC. Encoded protein: CASSPGSPYEQYF.

This rearrangement joins TRBV9 to TRBJ1-1; D is perhaps TRBD1 (6 bases). Per germline, CDR1 SGDLS and CDR2 YYNGEE. The CDR3 is made up of 14 amino acids. The ends were cut back, 3 bases at V and 3 bases at J, with 12 bases in the middle. The chain's CDR3 is CASSASGQDTEAFF. The DNA of the CDR3 is TGTGCCAGCAGCGCCTCGGGACAAGACACTGAAGCTTTCTTT.

The gene calls are TRBV2 and TRBJ2-5; 10 bases fit TRBD2. The CDR3 extends over 17 amino acids. Germline loops: CDR1 SNHLY, CDR2 FYNNEI. With V trimmed by 8 bases and J by 5 bases, 17 bases remained unmatched. CDR3: CASSLMGSGGAGETQYF. DNA of the CDR3: TGTGCCAGCTCCTTGATGGGCAGCGGGGGGGCAGGGGAGACCCAGTACTTC.

The table lists this clone with a few counts. The rearrangement joins TRBV28 to TRBJ2-5; TRBD2 matches 16 bases. J was trimmed by 5 bases and V by 2 bases; bases with no gene match: 5. Germline loops: CDR1 MDHEN, CDR2 SYDVKM. The CDR3 contains 17 residues. The CDR3 DNA reads TGTGCCAGCAGTTTACCGGGACTAGCGGGAGGGCCGGAGACCCAGTACTTC. It translates to CASSLPGLAGGPETQYF.

The V and J genes are TRBV7-3 and TRBJ1-3; D unresolved. CDR1 is SGHTA, CDR2 FQGTGA, per germline. V was pared by 5 bases and J by 0 bases, with 8 bases between. The CDR3 length is 14 residues. CDR3 in DNA: TGTGCCAGCAGCCCCGGGAGCTCTGGAAACACCATATATTTT. Its translation: CASSPGSSGNTIYF.

This clone was picked up many times. The CDR3 here is CAWRPSGEGGGYTF. CDR3 DNA: TGTGCCTGGAGGCCTTCAGGGGAAGGCGGTGGCTACACCTTC. The V and J genes are TRBV30 and TRBJ1-2; D is possibly TRBD1 (6 bases). This CDR3 is built from 14 residues. The V gene's germline CDR1 is GTSNPN and CDR2 SVGIG (reference sequence). Trimming took off 3 bases at V and 7 bases at J, with 18 bases between the two ends.

The rearrangement uses TRBV27 and TRBJ2-2; 8 positions agree with TRBD1. Germline-derived CDR1 and CDR2 are MNHEY and SMNVEV (reference sequence). CDR3 length: 17 residues. V shed 2 bases, J shed 6 bases, and the junction held 11 bases outside the gene matches. Written as DNA, the CDR3 is TGTGCCAGCAGTTTAAAACAGGGGGATTTCATAGCCGGGGAGCTGTTTTTT. Protein: CASSLKQGDFIAGELFF.

This chain links TRBV29-1 with TRBJ1-2; the D gene is possibly TRBD1 (5 bases). Per germline, CDR1 SQVTM and CDR2 ANQGSEA. This CDR3 is 13 amino acids long. Trimming took off 3 bases at V and 6 bases at J, with 14 bases between the two ends. DNA of the CDR3: TGCAGCGTTGATGCTCAGGGCTTACATGGCTACACCTTC. Translating gives CSVDAQGLHGYTF.

The CDR3 protein is CASRRWDTQPQHF. The CDR3 region has the DNA TGTGCCAGCAGACGATGGGACACTCAGCCCCAGCATTTT. The chain recombines TRBV6-6 with TRBJ1-5; D is perhaps TRBD1 (6 bases). This CDR3 region has 13 residues. V was pared by 6 bases and J by 6 bases, with 12 bases between. Germline V lookup: CDR1 MNHNY, CDR2 SVGAGI (reference sequence).

CDR3 sequence reads: CASSDGQGSAYGYTF. The DNA for the CDR3 is TGTGCCAGCAGCGACGGACAGGGGTCGGCCTATGGCTACACCTTC. This sequence joins TRBV2 and TRBJ1-2; TRBD1 agrees at 9 bases. V was pared by 6 bases and J by 4 bases, with 9 bases of the junction left unmatched. This CDR3 comprises 15 residues. CDR1 and CDR2 (germline): SNHLY, FYNNEI.

This chain joins TRBV4-3 and TRBJ1-1; no firm D call. Germline V CDR1 and CDR2: LGHNA, YSLEER. CDR3 size: 15 residues. V was cut by 1 base and J by 0 bases, with 9 bases left in between. In DNA form, the CDR3 reads TGCGCCAGCAGCCAAGTGGGCCGCGTGAACACTGAAGCTTTCTTT. Its translation: CASSQVGRVNTEAFF.

This clone has a handful of counts. V is TRBV28 and J is TRBJ2-3, with 7 bases aligning to TRBD1. Trimming at V came to 5 bases and at J to 1 base, leaving 3 bases not matched to a gene. Germline-derived CDR1 and CDR2 are MDHEN and SYDVKM. The CDR3 covers 14 residues. The CDR3: CASSRTGRTDTQYF. The CDR3 DNA reads TGTGCCAGCAGTAGGACAGGACGCACAGATACGCAGTATTTT.

CDR3 in DNA: TGCGCCAGCAGCCAAGAAGTTACGACTTTGGGTGAGCAGTTCTTC. Residues: CASSQEVTTLGEQFF. The genes are TRBV4-1 and TRBJ2-1; no reliable D call. Trimming pared 0 bases from V and 9 bases from J, leaving 15 bases between. The CDR3 runs to 15 residues. CDR1 and CDR2 from the germline V gene are MGHRA and YSYEKL.

This chain uses TRBV6-2 or TRBV6-3 with TRBJ1-4, with a tentative D call TRBD1 (5 bases). The CDR3 is made up of 12 amino acids. CDR1 is MNHEY and CDR2 is SVGEGT in the germline V gene. The ends were cut back, 2 bases at V and 14 bases at J, with 12 bases in the middle. CDR3 amino acids: CASSYVFGTLFF. In DNA form, the CDR3 reads TGTGCCAGCAGTTACGTTTTCGGGACTCTGTTTTTT.

This clone appeared a few times. The chain couples TRBV7-6 to TRBJ2-1; D is possibly TRBD2 (5 bases). The CDR3 loop spans 15 amino acids. The V end was cut by 5 bases, the J end by 6 bases, with 17 bases between. CDR1 is SGHVS, CDR2 FNYEAQ, per germline. CDR3 DNA: TGTGCCAGCAGCCATCGGGATGGAGAAAGCAATGAGCAGTTCTTC. Translated, it gives CASSHRDGESNEQFF.

The V gene is TRBV7-2, the J gene TRBJ2-1; 7 nucleotides match TRBD1. Trimming at V came to 1 base and at J to 7 bases, leaving 7 bases not matched to a gene. CDR1 is SGHTA and CDR2 is FQGNSA in the germline V gene. This CDR3 has 15 amino acids. CDR3 nucleotides: TGTGCCAGCAGCTTAGTGGCGACAGGGTCGAATGAGCAGTTCTTC. Its translation: CASSLVATGSNEQFF. The full variable domain, in which reference TRBV7-2 and TRBJ2-1 provide the parts outside the CDR3, is GAGVSQSPSNKVTEKGKDVELRCDPISGHTALYWYRQSLGQGLEFLIYFQGNSAPDKSGLPSDRFSAERTGGSVSTLTIQRTQQEDSAVYLCASSLVATGSNEQFFGPGTRLTVL.

The CDR3 sequence is CASIATGSTEAFF. Written as DNA, the CDR3 is TGTGCCAGTATTGCGACAGGGAGCACTGAAGCTTTCTTT. The genes are TRBV19 and TRBJ1-1; 7 nucleotides line up with TRBD1. The CDR3 is made up of 13 amino acids. Per the germline V gene, CDR1 is LNHDA and CDR2 is SQIVND (reference sequence). Trimming at V came to 7 bases and at J to 4 bases, leaving 6 bases not matched to a gene.

The V call is TRBV7-8, the J call TRBJ1-1; TRBD1 is a possible D gene (6 bases). V lost 5 bases to trimming and J lost 4 bases, with 20 bases between them. This CDR3 has 16 amino acids. The germline CDR1 and CDR2 sequences are SGHVS and FQNEAQ. The CDR3 DNA sequence: TGTGCCAGCAGCCCGCAACCAGGGGTAGAGGGCACTGAAGCTTTCTTT. Residues: CASSPQPGVEGTEAFF. The whole variable domain, remainder taken from reference TRBV7-8 and TRBJ1-1, is GAGVSQSPRYKVAKRGQDVALRCDPISGHVSLFWYQQALGQGPEFLTYFQNEAQLDKSGLPSDRFFAERPEGSVSTLKIQRTQQEDSAVYLCASSPQPGVEGTEAFFGQGTRLTVV.

The chain couples TRBV6-5 to TRBJ2-1, with 9 bases that match TRBD2. V gave up 7 bases and J gave up 2 bases; unmatched junction bases: 6. Germline values: CDR1 MNHEY, CDR2 SVGAGI. The CDR3 spans 15 residues. In DNA, the CDR3 is TGTGCCAGCAAGGGCGGGAGGGGCACCTACAATGAGCAGTTCTTC. Encoded protein: CASKGGRGTYNEQFF.

The chain links TRBV2 to TRBJ1-4; a weak D match, TRBD1 (5 bases). CDR3 length: 15 amino acids. Germline lookup yields CDR1 SNHLY and CDR2 FYNNEI. The V gene lost 1 base and the J gene lost 4 bases, with 10 bases spanning the gap. The CDR3 loop reads CASSEEGLSNEKLFF. DNA for the CDR3: TGTGCCAGCAGTGAAGAGGGGCTGAGTAATGAAAAACTGTTTTTT.

This clone was detected only once. The chain links TRBV9 to TRBJ2-5; 10 positions agree with TRBD1. Looked up from germline, CDR1 is SGDLS and CDR2 is YYNGEE. This CDR3 has 16 residues. V lost 0 bases, J lost 5 bases, and 7 bases stayed unmatched. The CDR3, as DNA: TGTGCCAGCAGCGTAGCGGCGGGACAGGGGTCGGAGACCCAGTACTTC. Protein product: CASSVAAGQGSETQYF.

This clone was counted between two and nine times. The chain carries TRBV2 and TRBJ2-7, with a weak D call TRBD1 (6 bases). The germline gives CDR1 SNHLY, CDR2 FYNNEI. V lost 0 bases and J 2 bases, leaving 11 bases between the germline ends. The CDR3 has 15 residues. The CDR3 DNA is TGTGCCAGCAGTGAAGCCTACAGGGCCGCCTACGAGCAGTACTTC. Translation gives CASSEAYRAAYEQYF.

V is TRBV6-1 and J is TRBJ1-1, with 7 nucleotides matching TRBD1. Losses at the gene ends were 2 bases for V and 1 base for J; bases not matched to a gene: 4. CDR1 is MNHNS, CDR2 SASEGT, per germline. CDR3 length: 15 residues. Written as DNA, the CDR3 is TGTGCCAGCAGTGAACTCTGGACAGGGAACACTGAAGCTTTCTTT. The encoded protein is CASSELWTGNTEAFF.

This clone was seen a few times. J is TRBJ2-2 and V is TRBV5-5; the match to TRBD2 covers 8 bases. The CDR3 sequence is 15 residues long. Trimming cost V 4 bases and J 1 base; bases outside gene matches: 3. CDR1 and CDR2 (germline): SGHKS, YYEKEE (reference sequence). The CDR3 sequence is CASSPLAGNTGELFF. In DNA form, the CDR3 reads TGTGCCAGCAGCCCTCTAGCGGGGAACACCGGGGAGCTGTTTTTT.

CDR3 sequence: CASSSGSGRYGYTF. The DNA for the CDR3 is TGTGCCAGCAGCTCAGGGTCCGGTCGCTATGGCTACACCTTC. V and J are TRBV2 and TRBJ1-2, with a tentative D call TRBD1 (5 bases). From germline, CDR1 is SNHLY and CDR2 FYNNEI. V lost 6 bases to trimming and J lost 4 bases, with 15 bases between them. The CDR3 has 14 amino acids. The full variable domain, in which reference TRBV2 and TRBJ1-2 provide the parts outside the CDR3, is EPEVTQTPSHQVTQMGQEVILRCVPISNHLYFYWYRQILGQKVEFLVSFYNNEISEKSEIFDDQFSVERPDGSNFTLKIRSTKLEDSAMYFCASSSGSGRYGYTFGSGTRLTVV.

The chain joins TRBV4-2 to TRBJ2-1; the D gene is possibly TRBD2 (7 bases). The CDR3 contains 18 residues. Germline V gene data show CDR1 as LGHNA and CDR2 as YNFKEQ. Trimming removed 4 bases at V and 0 bases at J, with 19 bases between. CDR3 coding DNA: TGTGCCAGCAGCCTAGCAGGGGTGGGGGGGAGCTCCTACAATGAGCAGTTCTTC. The encoded protein is CASSLAGVGGSSYNEQFF.

The chain recombines TRBV6-1 with TRBJ1-6; no reliable D call. The germline V gene encodes CDR1 MNHNS and CDR2 SASEGT. The V end was cut by 2 bases, the J end by 6 bases, with 8 bases between. CDR3 size: 14 residues. The CDR3 loop is CASSERLLNSPLHF. The CDR3 nucleotides read TGTGCCAGCAGTGAAAGACTCCTTAATTCACCCCTCCACTTT.

The gene calls are TRBV19 and TRBJ1-2; a weak D match, TRBD1 (5 bases). Looked up from germline, CDR1 is LNHDA and CDR2 is SQIVND (reference sequence). The CDR3 contains 14 residues. The V and J ends lost 2 bases and 9 bases respectively, with 16 bases between them. The CDR3 here is CASSILEPGSSYTF. DNA for the CDR3: TGTGCCAGTAGTATATTAGAACCAGGGTCGAGCTACACCTTC.

This clone was seen more than once but under ten times. The chain is built from TRBV4-3 and TRBJ1-2; D is unresolved. Trimming removed 0 bases from V and 5 bases from J, with 10 bases in between. Germline V gives CDR1 LGHNA, CDR2 YSLEER. The CDR3 has 14 amino acids. The CDR3 DNA reads as TGCGCCAGCAGCCAAGACTTCGGGGAGTATGGCTACACCTTC. Translating gives CASSQDFGEYGYTF.

The rearrangement joins TRBV2 to TRBJ2-3; the match to TRBD2 covers 9 bases. Germline lookup yields CDR1 SNHLY and CDR2 FYNNEI. The CDR3 spans 17 residues. V shed 5 bases, J shed 2 bases, and the junction held 11 bases outside the gene matches. CDR3 loop: CASSPPPWTSATDTQYF. CDR3 in DNA: TGTGCCAGCAGTCCTCCTCCGTGGACTAGCGCCACAGATACGCAGTATTTT.

The chain combines TRBV7-9 with TRBJ1-1, with D possibly TRBD1 on 5 matching bases. Germline assignment: CDR1 SEHNR and CDR2 FQNEAQ (reference sequence). The ends were cut back, 6 bases at V and 8 bases at J, with 10 bases in the middle. This CDR3 is 11 amino acids long. CDR3 residues: CASRGTVEAFF. As DNA, the CDR3 is TGTGCCAGCAGGGGGACTGTAGAAGCTTTCTTT.